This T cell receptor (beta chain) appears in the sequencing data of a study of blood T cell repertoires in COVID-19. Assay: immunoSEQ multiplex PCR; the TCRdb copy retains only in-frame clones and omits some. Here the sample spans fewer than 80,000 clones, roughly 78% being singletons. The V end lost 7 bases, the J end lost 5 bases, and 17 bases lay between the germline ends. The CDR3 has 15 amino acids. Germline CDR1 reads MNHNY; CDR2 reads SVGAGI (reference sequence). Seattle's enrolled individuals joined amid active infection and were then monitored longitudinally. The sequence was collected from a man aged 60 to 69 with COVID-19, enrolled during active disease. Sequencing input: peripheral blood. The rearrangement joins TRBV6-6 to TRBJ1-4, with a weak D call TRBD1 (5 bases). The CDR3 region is CASTPSGGENEKLFF. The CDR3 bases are TGTGCCAGCACCCCGTCGGGAGGGGAGAATGAAAAACTGTTTTTT.